Each of the 27 T cell receptor beta chains below was sequenced from the same sample in a study of blood T cell repertoires in COVID-19. Clones were sequenced by immunoSEQ multiplex PCR, and TCRdb holds only the in-frame ones, with some missing. The sample holds 120,000 to 150,000 clones, about nine tenths seen once. Sequencing used peripheral blood. These receptors came from a woman in her 50s with acute or convalescent COVID-19.

The chain carries TRBV29-1 and TRBJ1-1, with 10 bases lining up with TRBD1. CDR1 is SQVTM, CDR2 ANQGSEA, per germline. The ends lost 7 bases at V and 5 bases at J; junction bases unmatched: 13. The CDR3 runs to 15 residues. CDR3 in DNA: TGCAGCGCCTCGGAAAGACAGGGGGCAGGTACTGAAGCTTTCTTT. Protein product: CSASERQGAGTEAFF.

This clone was picked up a small number of times. CDR3 sequence reads: CASSQDPPGQGWQPQHF. CDR3 nucleotides: TGTGCCAGCAGCCAAGATCCCCCGGGACAGGGGTGGCAGCCCCAGCATTTT. The chain employs TRBV3-1 (or the pseudogene TRBV3-2) and TRBJ1-5, with 10 bases matching TRBD1. V trimming: 0 bases; J trimming: 7 bases; junction bases outside the gene matches: 9. The CDR3 spans 17 residues. The germline CDR1 and CDR2 sequences are LGHDT and YNNKEL (reference sequence).

The gene calls are TRBV19 and TRBJ1-2; 9 bases agree with TRBD1. J was trimmed by 6 bases and V by 2 bases; bases with no gene match: 4. Germline V gives CDR1 LNHDA, CDR2 SQIVND (reference sequence). The CDR3 sequence is 14 residues long. CDR3 sequence: CASSISRQGDGYTF. The DNA for the CDR3 is TGTGCCAGTAGTATAAGTAGACAGGGGGATGGCTACACCTTC. The full variable domain, completed using reference TRBV19 and TRBJ1-2, is DGGITQSPKYLFRKEGQNVTLSCEQNLNHDAMYWYRQDPGQGLRLIYYSQIVNDFQKGDIAEGYSVSREKKESFPLTVTSAQKNPTAFYLCASSISRQGDGYTFGSGTRLTVV.

V is TRBV7-3 and J is TRBJ2-1; weak D call: TRBD2 (6 bases). Trimming took off 5 bases at V and 0 bases at J, with 14 bases between the two ends. This CDR3 comprises 16 residues. Looked up from germline, CDR1 is SGHTA and CDR2 is FQGTGA. The CDR3 sequence is CASSPLSRGSYNEQFF. CDR3 DNA sequence: TGTGCCAGCAGCCCCCTGTCGCGGGGCTCCTACAATGAGCAGTTCTTC.

The CDR3 DNA reads as TGTGCCTGGAATGTGACTAGCGGGGGGGTAGCTTGGAATGAGCAGTTCTTC. Translating it yields CAWNVTSGGVAWNEQFF. This chain connects TRBV30 to TRBJ2-1; 14 positions agree with TRBD2. The ends lost 4 bases at V and 7 bases at J; junction bases unmatched: 12. The CDR3 length is 17 residues. Germline V gene data show CDR1 as GTSNPN and CDR2 as SVGIG (reference sequence).

The rearrangement links TRBV10-2 to TRBJ1-2, with D uncertain. V lost 5 bases to trimming and J lost 5 bases, with 12 bases between them. The length of the CDR3 is 13 residues. The germline CDR1 and CDR2 sequences are WSHSY and SAAADI. CDR3 nucleotide sequence: TGCGCCAGCAGTTCCGGGAGCTTTTATGGCTACACCTTC. As protein: CASSSGSFYGYTF.

V gene TRBV19 combines with J gene TRBJ1-1; D remains ambiguous. The germline V gene has CDR1 LNHDA and CDR2 SQIVND (reference sequence). This CDR3 has 14 amino acids. V was trimmed by 7 bases and J by 10 bases, leaving 22 bases between them. The CDR3 reads CASTPGSGVGRAFF. CDR3 in DNA: TGTGCCAGTACCCCGGGATCGGGAGTAGGGAGAGCTTTCTTT.

The DNA of the CDR3 is TGTGCCACCAGTGATCCGGGACAGGGGACCCACGAGCAGTACTTC. Translated, it gives CATSDPGQGTHEQYF. This sequence joins TRBV24-1 and TRBJ2-7; the match to TRBD1 covers 10 bases. This CDR3 comprises 15 residues. Losses at the gene ends were 3 bases for V and 5 bases for J; bases not matched to a gene: 6. Germline V CDR1 and CDR2: KGHDR, SFDVKD.

The gene calls are TRBV9 and TRBJ2-1, with TRBD2 identical over 12 bases. The trim removed 4 bases at V and 7 bases at J, leaving 12 bases unmatched. The CDR3 sequence is 17 residues long. Germline CDR1 and CDR2: SGDLS and YYNGEE. CDR3 in amino acids: CASSPRRASGRDNEQFF. The CDR3 region has the DNA TGTGCCAGCAGCCCGCGGCGGGCTAGCGGGAGGGATAATGAGCAGTTCTTC.

The chain has TRBV9 and TRBJ2-3; 8 positions agree with TRBD2. The V gene's germline CDR1 is SGDLS and CDR2 YYNGEE. The V and J ends lost 4 bases and 0 bases, in that order; junction bases with no gene match: 4. CDR3 length: 15 residues. The CDR3 sequence is CASSPRGASTDTQYF. DNA of the CDR3: TGTGCCAGCAGCCCGCGGGGGGCGAGCACAGATACGCAGTATTTT.

This rearrangement joins TRBV5-1 to TRBJ2-3; D is possibly TRBD1 (6 bases). V lost 0 bases, J lost 0 bases, and 11 bases lay in between. Germline CDR1 SGHRS, CDR2 YFSETQ. This CDR3 is 16 amino acids long. CDR3 DNA: TGCGCCAGCAGCTTGGGTATAAGGGGGAGCACAGATACGCAGTATTTT. This codes for CASSLGIRGSTDTQYF.

The chain has TRBV27 and TRBJ2-7; 7 bases map to TRBD1. The CDR3 has 14 amino acids. The germline CDR1 and CDR2 sequences are MNHEY and SMNVEV (reference sequence). Trimming at V came to 5 bases and at J to 2 bases, leaving 6 bases not matched to a gene. The CDR3 DNA reads TGTGCCAGCAGTGCGGACAGGTCCGCCTACGAGCAGTACTTC. It codes for CASSADRSAYEQYF.

The V and J genes are TRBV10-1 and TRBJ2-1; 8 nucleotides match TRBD1. Germline V gene lookup returns CDR1 WNHNN and CDR2 SYGVQD (reference sequence). The CDR3 loop spans 15 amino acids. The trim removed 3 bases at V and 5 bases at J, leaving 6 bases unmatched. The CDR3 sequence is CASSDRGLNDNEQFF. Here the CDR3 DNA reads TGCGCCAGCAGTGACAGGGGGCTCAACGACAATGAGCAGTTCTTC.

The chain combines TRBV5-1 with TRBJ2-7; TRBD1 matches 8 bases. V lost 4 bases to trimming and J lost 3 bases; unmatched junction nucleotides: 12. Germline CDR1 reads SGHRS; CDR2 reads YFSETQ. CDR3 length equals 16 residues. The CDR3, as DNA: TGCGCCAGCAGCCCCTCCGGACAGGGACGGGGCTACGAGCAGTACTTC. It encodes CASSPSGQGRGYEQYF.

The chain uses TRBV5-1 and TRBJ2-5, with 8 positions matching TRBD1. This CDR3 has 14 amino acids. Germline V CDR1 and CDR2: SGHRS, YFSETQ. V was clipped by 0 bases and J by 5 bases; unmatched bases: 3. CDR3 coding DNA: TGCGCCAGCAGCTTGGGACAGGGGTTGGAGACCCAGTACTTC. This codes for CASSLGQGLETQYF. Based on the CDR3 plus reference TRBV5-1 and TRBJ2-5, the full variable domain is KAGVTQTPRYLIKTRGQQVTLSCSPISGHRSVSWYQQTPGQGLQFLFEYFSETQRNKGNFPGRFSGRQFSNSRSEMNVSTLELGDSALYLCASSLGQGLETQYFGPGTRLLVL.

Remarks on this clone: Other DNA sequences in this specimen translate into the identical CDR3. This rearrangement joins TRBV3-1 (or the pseudogene TRBV3-2) to TRBJ1-5; unclear D gene. The CDR3 extends over 13 amino acids. Trimming stripped 0 bases from V and 3 bases from J, with 3 bases between. Germline lookup yields CDR1 LGHDT and CDR2 YNNKEL (reference sequence). The CDR3 is CASSQDLNQPQHF. CDR3 sequence (DNA): TGTGCCAGCAGCCAAGATCTCAATCAGCCCCAGCATTTT.

The chain recombines TRBV11-2 with TRBJ1-5; maybe TRBD1 (6 bases). Trimming left V 4 bases short and J 4 bases short, with 14 bases between. This CDR3 has 15 amino acids. Germline CDR1 reads SGHAT; CDR2 reads FQNNGV. In DNA form, the CDR3 reads TGTGCCAGCAGCTCCACTACCCAGGGGAATCAGCCCCAGCATTTT. Protein: CASSSTTQGNQPQHF.

The V and J genes are TRBV4-1 and TRBJ2-7; no definite D call. The CDR3 length is 15 residues. CDR1 MGHRA and CDR2 YSYEKL come from the germline V gene. The V end was cut by 5 bases, the J end by 2 bases, with 16 bases between. For the CDR3, the DNA is TGCGCCAGCAGCGAAAAATCCAACAGTCCCTACGAGCAGTACTTC. Protein sequence: CASSEKSNSPYEQYF.

The chain's CDR3 is CASSLGLAANNEQFF. CDR3 in DNA: TGTGCCAGCAGCTTAGGACTAGCGGCAAACAATGAGCAGTTCTTC. The rearrangement links TRBV7-2 to TRBJ2-1; 9 nucleotides align to TRBD2. The CDR3 has 15 amino acids. Unmatched junction bases numbered 3, after V lost 1 base and J lost 5 bases. Germline V gene lookup returns CDR1 SGHTA and CDR2 FQGNSA.

The chain carries TRBV19 and TRBJ2-1; D may be TRBD1 (5 bases). In germline, CDR1 is LNHDA, CDR2 SQIVND (reference sequence). The V gene lost 5 bases and the J gene lost 2 bases, with 13 bases spanning the gap. This CDR3 has 15 amino acids. The CDR3, as DNA: TGTGCCAGTAGTCCCTCGACAGAGACCTACAATGAGCAGTTCTTC. This gives the protein CASSPSTETYNEQFF.

J is TRBJ2-3 and V is TRBV7-3, with 7 bases fitting TRBD2. CDR3 length equals 16 residues. The germline CDR1 and CDR2 sequences are SGHTA and FQGTGA. The V gene end was trimmed by 5 bases and the J gene end by 0 bases; junction bases not matched to a gene: 8. Written as DNA, the CDR3 is TGTGCCAGCAGCCCTTCCGGGGGGACTAGCACAGATACGCAGTATTTT. This translates into CASSPSGGTSTDTQYF.

This clone was seen a single time. The chain carries TRBV5-6 and TRBJ2-1; D may be TRBD2 (5 bases). Trimming left V 0 bases short and J 2 bases short, with 9 bases between. The CDR3 spans 15 residues. Per germline, CDR1 SGHDT and CDR2 YYEEEE. CDR3 protein: CASSLERGTYNEQFF. The CDR3, as DNA: TGTGCCAGCAGCTTGGAACGGGGAACCTACAATGAGCAGTTCTTC. The full variable domain, in which reference TRBV5-6 and TRBJ2-1 provide the parts outside the CDR3, is DAGVTQSPTHLIKTRGQQVTLRCSPKSGHDTVSWYQQALGQGPQFIFQYYEEEERQRGNFPDRFSGHQFPNYSSELNVNALLLGDSALYLCASSLERGTYNEQFFGPGTRLTVL.

This chain joins TRBV15 and TRBJ1-1, with 8 bases matching TRBD1. The V segment lost 8 bases and the J segment 7 bases; nucleotides outside the gene matches: 6. The germline V gene encodes CDR1 LNHNV and CDR2 YYDKDF (reference sequence). The CDR3 has 12 amino acids. The CDR3 nucleotides are TGTGCCACCCGACACGGACAGGGTGAAGCTTTCTTT. Translation: CATRHGQGEAFF.

The chain employs TRBV5-4 and TRBJ1-6, with D maybe TRBD1 (5 bases). Looked up from germline, CDR1 is SGHNT and CDR2 is YYREEE (reference sequence). The CDR3 has 15 amino acids. V was clipped by 0 bases and J by 4 bases, with 8 bases between them. The CDR3 DNA is TGTGCCAGCAGCTTGGCGGGGGTTTATAATTCACCCCTCCACTTT. Its translation: CASSLAGVYNSPLHF.

The gene calls are TRBV6-5 and TRBJ2-1; D unclear. Germline V gene lookup returns CDR1 MNHEY and CDR2 SVGAGI. V lost 4 bases and J 9 bases, leaving 7 bases between the germline ends. The CDR3 length is 11 residues. In nucleotides, the CDR3 is TGTGCCAGCAGTTCCGTCGGTGAGCAGTTCTTC. This gives the protein CASSSVGEQFF.

This chain connects TRBV19 to TRBJ2-2, with D possibly matching TRBD2 (6 bases). The CDR3 runs to 15 residues. Per germline, CDR1 LNHDA and CDR2 SQIVND (reference sequence). V gave up 6 bases and J gave up 4 bases, with 15 bases separating them. Here the CDR3 DNA reads TGTGCCAGTAGCTGGGGCGGGACGGGCACCGGGGAGCTGTTTTTT. It codes for CASSWGGTGTGELFF.

The CDR3 protein is CSVAPQGLGTEAFF. CDR3 DNA sequence: TGCAGCGTAGCTCCGCAGGGATTAGGAACTGAAGCTTTCTTT. V and J are TRBV29-1 and TRBJ1-1; tentatively, D is TRBD1 (5 bases). Germline V gene data show CDR1 as SQVTM and CDR2 as ANQGSEA. The CDR3 contains 14 residues. V gave up 6 bases and J gave up 5 bases, with 19 bases separating them.